These T cell receptor beta chains were read from a single sample in a study of CD8 T cells in ankylosing spondylitis. TCRdb fed the 5' RACE reads into MiXCR, producing one record per CDR3 protein. The data show some 130,000 distinct CDR3 sequences, with 17% seen just once and around a third held by the top ten. Sequenced input: blood, either unsorted or a sorted T cell fraction (not recorded which). The receptors shown here come from a male donor with ankylosing spondylitis. Both conserved end residues are part of each CDR3. Fields, in order: clone size, J gene, V gene, CDR3 length, D gene, CDR3 protein, CDR3 DNA. A D gene is named only where the DNA matches it firmly. Part of the rows lack a size; the others show once, few, many or a class for expanded clones.

.,TRBJ1-2,TRBV5-6,15,.,CASSDGRGGIYGYTF,TGTGCCAGCAGCGATGGCAGGGGCGGGATCTATGGCTACACCTTC
few,TRBJ2-3,TRBV9,16,.,CASSAFQTTFTDTQYF,TGTGCCAGCAGCGCCTTCCAGACTACCTTCACAGATACGCAGTATTTT
.,TRBJ2-1,TRBV13,15,.,CASSLSGLGYNEQFF,TGTGCCAGCAGCTTATCCGGACTTGGCTACAATGAGCAGTTCTTC
.,TRBJ1-3,TRBV12-3/TRBV12-4,13,TRBD1,CAGTGQGGNTIYF,TGTGCCGGAACCGGACAGGGCGGAAACACCATATATTTT
many,TRBJ2-1,TRBV12-3/TRBV12-4,14,.,CASSLWGRHNEQFF,TGTGCCAGCAGTTTATGGGGACGACACAATGAGCAGTTCTTC
.,TRBJ2-1,TRBV28,17,.,CASSLFGTPSSYNEQFF,TGTGCCAGCAGTTTATTCGGGACGCCAAGCTCCTACAATGAGCAGTTCTTC
few,TRBJ2-1,TRBV24-1,11,TRBD2,CATSASGRKFF,TGTGCCACCAGCGCAAGCGGGAGAAAGTTCTTC
.,TRBJ1-1,TRBV6-5,11,.,CASSPGAEAFF,TGTGCCAGCAGCCCGGGCGCTGAAGCTTTCTTT
few,TRBJ2-1,TRBV9,13,.,CASSVYSNNEQFF,TGTGCCAGCAGCGTATATAGCAACAATGAGCAGTTCTTC
.,TRBJ2-1,TRBV30,13,TRBD2,CAFRAGVFNEQFF,TGTGCTTTTCGAGCGGGAGTTTTCAATGAGCAGTTCTTC
.,TRBJ2-1,TRBV20-1,14,.,CSARRPSGYNEQFF,TGCAGTGCTCGCCGGCCTTCGGGTTACAATGAGCAGTTCTTC
.,TRBJ2-7,TRBV27,14,.,CASSPAYNGAVQYF,TGTGCCAGCAGTCCCGCCTATAATGGGGCGGTGCAGTACTTC
.,TRBJ1-5,TRBV5-1,14,.,CASSLGGLGQPQHF,TGCGCCAGCAGCTTGGGGGGGCTTGGTCAGCCCCAGCATTTT
.,TRBJ2-7,TRBV5-5,17,TRBD2,CASSLRTSGEGNYEQYF,TGTGCCAGCAGCTTGAGGACTAGCGGGGAAGGAAATTACGAGCAGTACTTC
few,TRBJ2-7,TRBV6-2/TRBV6-3,12,TRBD2,CASSWTRSEQYF,TGTGCCAGCAGCTGGACTAGAAGCGAGCAGTACTTC
.,TRBJ2-1,TRBV12-3/TRBV12-4,17,TRBD2,CASTSLAGGGTYNEQFF,TGTGCCAGCACTTCACTAGCGGGAGGGGGGACCTACAATGAGCAGTTCTTC
few,TRBJ2-1,TRBV20-1,12,.,CSARDDITRRFF,TGCAGTGCTCGAGACGATATAACCCGTCGGTTCTTC
few,TRBJ2-5,TRBV25-1,15,TRBD2,CASQRTSGSQETQYF,TGTGCCAGCCAGAGGACTAGCGGGAGCCAAGAGACCCAGTACTTC
many,TRBJ2-1,TRBV15,15,.,CATSNLGDSDNEQFF,TGTGCCACCTCCAATCTAGGTGACTCCGACAATGAGCAGTTCTTC
few,TRBJ1-1,TRBV27,16,TRBD1,CASSPGTGGMNTEAFF,TGTGCCAGCAGTCCCGGGACAGGGGGCATGAACACTGAAGCTTTCTTT
.,TRBJ1-1,TRBV2,13,.,CASSLNRNTEAFF,TGTGCCAGCAGCCTTAACAGGAACACTGAAGCTTTCTTT
.,TRBJ2-7,TRBV28,16,.,CASSSRGGPFSYEQYF,TGTGCCAGCAGTTCCCGCGGCGGTCCGTTCTCCTACGAGCAGTACTTC
.,TRBJ2-4,TRBV28,19,.,CASSLFSGRGPLAKNIQYF,TGTGCCAGCAGTTTATTTTCGGGCAGGGGTCCCCTAGCCAAAAACATTCAGTACTTC
few,TRBJ1-5,TRBV4-1,16,.,CASSQRHRAGNQPQHF,TGCGCCAGCAGCCAACGCCACCGAGCGGGCAATCAGCCCCAGCATTTT
.,TRBJ2-2,TRBV11-3,13,.,CASSQTDTGELFF,TGTGCCAGCAGCCAAACGGACACCGGGGAGCTGTTTTTT
.,TRBJ2-1,TRBV24-1,14,.,CATSDPALGSLKFF,TGTGCCACCAGTGATCCCGCGCTCGGGAGTTTGAAGTTCTTC
.,TRBJ1-1,TRBV27,13,.,CASSPVPGTEAFF,TGTGCCAGCAGTCCGGTCCCGGGGACTGAAGCTTTCTTT
.,TRBJ2-7,TRBV20-1,18,.,CSARRSQGWAGLSGEQYF,TGCAGTGCTAGACGTAGTCAGGGATGGGCAGGACTATCGGGAGAGCAGTACTTC
many,TRBJ2-7,TRBV4-2,14,.,CASSQPGISYEQYF,TGTGCCAGCAGCCAACCCGGGATTTCCTACGAGCAGTACTTC
few,TRBJ1-1,TRBV5-6,11,.,CASSVRGEAFF,TGTGCCAGCAGCGTCCGGGGCGAAGCTTTCTTT
few,TRBJ1-1,TRBV7-3,13,.,CASKGRLETEAFF,TGTGCCAGCAAGGGTCGGTTGGAAACTGAAGCTTTCTTT
.,TRBJ2-1,TRBV7-9,13,.,CASTRLSYNEQFF,TGTGCCAGCACGCGCCTCTCCTACAATGAGCAGTTCTTC
.,TRBJ1-5,TRBV28,17,.,CASRLRSLGYSNQPQHF,TGTGCCAGCAGGTTGAGGAGTCTTGGATATAGCAATCAGCCCCAGCATTTT
few,TRBJ1-6,TRBV4-1,17,.,CASSQPSRGPMNSPLHF,TGCGCCAGCAGCCAACCTAGCCGGGGACCGATGAATTCACCCCTCCACTTT
.,TRBJ2-1,TRBV28,13,.,CASSFGLNNEQFF,TGTGCCAGCAGTTTCGGACTGAACAATGAGCAGTTCTTC
few,TRBJ2-6,TRBV20-1,17,.,CSAPRGPDFAGANVLTF,TGCAGTGCCCCCCGAGGGCCAGATTTTGCTGGGGCCAACGTCCTGACTTTC
.,TRBJ2-1,TRBV18,16,TRBD1,CASSPSGTGYNNEQFF,TGTGCCAGCTCACCATCCGGGACAGGGTATAACAATGAGCAGTTCTTC
.,TRBJ2-4,TRBV5-1,14,TRBD1,CASSSDREKNIQYF,TGCGCCAGCAGTTCCGACAGGGAGAAAAACATTCAGTACTTC
.,TRBJ2-1,TRBV6-2/TRBV6-3,16,TRBD1,CASRPGGPRSYNEQFF,TGTGCCAGCAGACCAGGGGGCCCCCGCTCCTACAATGAGCAGTTCTTC
.,TRBJ2-1,TRBV15,13,.,CATRSSPYNEQFF,TGTGCCACCAGGAGCTCTCCCTACAATGAGCAGTTCTTC
.,TRBJ2-2,TRBV4-2,18,TRBD2,CASSSLGWTSLNTGELFF,TGTGCCAGCAGCAGCTTAGGCTGGACTAGCCTTAACACCGGGGAGCTGTTTTTT
few,TRBJ2-7,TRBV19,15,.,CASSDLGGGGYEQYF,TGTGCCAGTAGTGATCTTGGCGGAGGGGGATACGAGCAGTACTTC
.,TRBJ2-7,TRBV7-6,13,.,CASSLGPFDEQYF,TGTGCCAGCAGCTTAGGACCCTTTGACGAGCAGTACTTC
many,TRBJ1-1,TRBV15,14,.,CATSRTRGHTEAFF,TGTGCCACCAGCAGAACCCGGGGGCACACTGAAGCTTTCTTT
.,TRBJ2-2,TRBV12-3/TRBV12-4,16,TRBD1,CASSLLGQGNTGELFF,TGTGCCAGCAGTCTTCTGGGACAGGGAAACACCGGGGAGCTGTTTTTT